This T cell receptor (beta chain) emerged from a study of early T cells in non-severe SARS-CoV-2 infection. Unique molecular identifiers were affixed to single, distinct cDNA molecules. TCRdb independently ran MiXCR on the 5' RACE reads; one entry per CDR3 protein. The sample yields 45,000 to 55,000 distinct CDR3 sequences, about 6.3% seen once. V was clipped by 5 bases and J by 4 bases; unmatched bases: 15. Germline-derived CDR1 and CDR2 are SGHAT and FQNNGV. This CDR3 region has 18 residues. The starting material was whole blood, obtained at baseline. The chain recombines TRBV11-2 with TRBJ2-3; 10 nucleotides line up with TRBD1. This TCR was sampled from an adult who was a healthcare worker with PCR-confirmed SARS-CoV-2 infection or an uninfected control (not recorded which). The CDR3 DNA sequence: TGTGCCAGCAGCAGATTACGGGGGGACAGGGGTTCGCCAGATACGCAGTATTTT. Residues: CASSRLRGDRGSPDTQYF. The whole variable domain, remainder taken from reference TRBV11-2 and TRBJ2-3, is EAGVAQSPRYKIIEKRQSVAFWCNPISGHATLYWYQQILGQGPKLLIQFQNNGVVDDSQLPKDRFSAERLKGVDSTLKIQPAKLEDSAVYLCASSRLRGDRGSPDTQYFGPGTRLTVL.